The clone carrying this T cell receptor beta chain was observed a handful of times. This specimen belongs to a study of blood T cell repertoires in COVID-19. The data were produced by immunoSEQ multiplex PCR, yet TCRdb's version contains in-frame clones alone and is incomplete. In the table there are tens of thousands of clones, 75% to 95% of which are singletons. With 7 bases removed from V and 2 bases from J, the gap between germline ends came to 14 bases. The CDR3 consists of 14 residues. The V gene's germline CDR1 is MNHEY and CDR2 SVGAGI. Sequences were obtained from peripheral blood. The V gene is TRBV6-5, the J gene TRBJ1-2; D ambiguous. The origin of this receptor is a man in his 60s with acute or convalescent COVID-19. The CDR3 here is CASTPEAQNYGYTF. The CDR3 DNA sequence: TGTGCCAGCACCCCGGAGGCGCAGAACTATGGCTACACCTTC.